Listed here are 11 T cell receptor beta chains from one sample, sequenced in a study of T cell responses to AZD1222 COVID-19 vaccine. Libraries were prepared by immunoSEQ multiplex PCR; TCRdb keeps only in-frame clonotypes and omits some of them. Of about 140,000 clones listed, roughly nine tenths are singletons. Sequences were derived from peripheral blood, sampled on day 0 of AZD1222 vaccination. The source is an adult in good health.

The chain combines TRBV5-8 with TRBJ2-2; TRBD1 matches at 11 bases. Germline loops: CDR1 SGHTS, CDR2 YDEGEE. Losses at the gene ends were 0 bases for V and 5 bases for J; bases not matched to a gene: 6. The length of the CDR3 is 17 residues. The CDR3 DNA follows: TGTGCCAGCAGCTTGGTGGGACAGGGGGTCCGGACCGGGGAGCTGTTTTTT. It is translated as CASSLVGQGVRTGELFF.

This chain connects TRBV12-3 or TRBV12-4 to TRBJ1-5; no reliable D call. There are 12 residues in the CDR3. V was clipped by 5 bases and J by 11 bases, with 13 bases between them. The DNA for the CDR3 is TGTGCCAGCAGTGGAACTGTGAGGTCCCAGCATTTT. It yields the protein CASSGTVRSQHF.

This rearrangement joins TRBV27 to TRBJ2-3; tentatively, D is TRBD2 (6 bases). CDR3 length equals 14 residues. Deletions cut 7 bases from V and 5 bases from J, with 16 bases between. Germline CDR1 and CDR2: MNHEY and SMNVEV (reference sequence). CDR3 amino acids: CASTFRAGGDTQYF. CDR3 nucleotide sequence: TGTGCCAGCACCTTTCGGGCCGGGGGAGATACGCAGTATTTT.

DNA for the CDR3: TGTGCCAGCAGCTTAGGCAGACAGGATCATGGCTACACCTTC. It yields the protein CASSLGRQDHGYTF. The chain recombines TRBV7-2 with TRBJ1-2; a weak D match, TRBD1 (6 bases). CDR1 and CDR2 from the germline V gene are SGHTA and FQGNSA. The CDR3 is 14 residues long. With 1 base removed from V and 6 bases from J, the gap between germline ends came to 12 bases.

The V and J genes are TRBV5-1 and TRBJ1-1; D is ambiguous. The V and J ends lost 0 bases and 8 bases respectively, with 17 bases between them. The V gene's germline CDR1 is SGHRS and CDR2 YFSETQ. The CDR3 has 15 residues. The chain's CDR3 is CASSLAASPRTEAFF. CDR3 DNA: TGCGCCAGCAGCTTGGCCGCGTCTCCGAGGACCGAAGCTTTCTTT.

This chain connects TRBV20-1 to TRBJ1-5; unclear D gene. CDR3 length equals 13 residues. V was cut by 3 bases and J by 5 bases, with 11 bases left in between. CDR1 is DFQATT and CDR2 is SNEGSKA in the germline V gene (reference sequence). The CDR3 DNA follows: TGCAGTGCTAGTGGGGATGTGGATCAGCCCCAGCATTTT. Its protein product is CSASGDVDQPQHF.

The rearrangement links TRBV6-5 to TRBJ2-7; D perhaps matches TRBD2 (5 bases). The germline V gene encodes CDR1 MNHEY and CDR2 SVGAGI. V was pared by 5 bases and J by 5 bases, with 10 bases between. This CDR3 has 12 amino acids. The CDR3 bases are TGTGCCAGCAGTAGGACTGGGAACGAGCAGTACTTC. It encodes CASSRTGNEQYF.

The chain carries TRBV7-2 and TRBJ1-3; D might be TRBD1 (5 bases). Germline V gene sequence: CDR1 SGHTA, CDR2 FQGNSA. The CDR3 extends over 17 amino acids. Trimming removed 5 bases at V and 1 base at J, with 18 bases between. The CDR3 bases are TGTGCCAGCAGCCCGCAGAGGGGTAGCGGGTCTGGAAACACCATATATTTT. Translating it yields CASSPQRGSGSGNTIYF.

This clone was counted ten times or more. The J gene is TRBJ2-5, the V gene TRBV28; 8 positions match TRBD2. Germline lookup yields CDR1 MDHEN and CDR2 SYDVKM. Trimming removed 6 bases from V and 7 bases from J; junction bases left unmatched: 7. The CDR3 spans 13 residues. The CDR3 region is CASSPSGYGTQYF. CDR3 DNA: TGTGCCAGCAGCCCTAGCGGGTATGGGACCCAGTACTTC.

The V and J genes are TRBV7-9 and TRBJ1-1, with 10 bases aligning to TRBD1. The V segment lost 5 bases and the J segment 6 bases; nucleotides outside the gene matches: 6. CDR3 length: 14 amino acids. The germline V gene has CDR1 SEHNR and CDR2 FQNEAQ (reference sequence). CDR3 amino acids: CASSPGQGFAEAFF. For the CDR3, the DNA is TGTGCCAGCAGCCCGGGACAGGGGTTCGCTGAAGCTTTCTTT.

V is TRBV6-5 and J is TRBJ2-3; 7 bases are shared with TRBD2. V lost 5 bases, J lost 1 base, and 6 bases stayed unmatched. CDR1 MNHEY and CDR2 SVGAGI come from the germline V gene. The CDR3 runs 15 residues. CDR3 loop: CASSRLAGGTDTQYF. Here the CDR3 DNA reads TGTGCCAGCAGTAGGCTGGCGGGGGGCACAGATACGCAGTATTTT.